The 32 T cell receptor beta chains below come from one sample, sequenced in a study of blood T cells in healthy people across ages. The second PCR ran roughly 6 to 11 cycles with a sample-barcoded 5' primer and J-beta primers. TCRdb re-derived calls from the 5' RACE reads in MiXCR, one entry per CDR3 protein. The sample records 600,000 or so distinct CDR3 sequences, around 31% being singletons. What was sequenced was blood. Receptor source: a woman older than 75 in good health.

As to this clonotype: A junction end diverges from the germline sequence, so it may reflect a read error. This chain uses TRBV12-3 or TRBV12-4 with TRBJ2-3, with D perhaps assigned TRBD1 or TRBD2 (6 bases each). The CDR3 consists of 15 residues. Here the CDR3 DNA reads TGTGCCAGCAGACAAAGGGGGGCCAAAACAGATGCGCAGTATTTT. Protein product: CASRQRGAKTDAQYF.

V gene TRBV30 combines with J gene TRBJ1-5; D is ambiguous. This CDR3 is built from 13 residues. Germline V CDR1 and CDR2: GTSNPN, SVGIG (reference sequence). V dropped 0 bases and J dropped 4 bases, with 7 bases sitting between them. The CDR3 loop reads CAWSVPGNQPQHF. CDR3 in DNA: TGTGCCTGGAGTGTACCGGGAAATCAGCCCCAGCATTTT. Full variable domain (outside the CDR3, taken from reference TRBV30 and TRBJ1-5): SQTIHQWPATLVQPVGSPLSLECTVEGTSNPNLYWYRQAAGRGLQLLFYSVGIGQISSEVPQNLSASRPQDRQFILSSKKLLLSDSGFYLCAWSVPGNQPQHFGDGTRLSIL.

The rearrangement links TRBV5-6 to TRBJ2-1; D is perhaps TRBD2 (5 bases). CDR1 SGHDT and CDR2 YYEEEE come from the germline V gene. The V and J ends lost 2 bases and 3 bases respectively, with 15 bases between them. The length of the CDR3 is 16 residues. This CDR3 is CASSLQLSVLYNEQFF. CDR3 bases: TGTGCCAGCAGCTTACAACTTAGCGTACTCTACAATGAGCAGTTCTTC.

This clonotype has only a few counts. J is TRBJ1-4 and V is TRBV4-3; the D gene is possibly TRBD1 (5 bases). The CDR3 sequence is 18 residues long. Germline V gives CDR1 LGHNA, CDR2 YSLEER. Trimming left V 1 base short and J 3 bases short, with 18 bases between. This chain's CDR3 is CASSQGLGGTGSNEKLFF. The CDR3 nucleotides read TGCGCCAGCAGCCAAGGGCTCGGGGGGACGGGATCTAATGAAAAACTGTTTTTT.

On this clonotype: This may be a read error, as it is one base from a much larger clone. The chain uses TRBV27 and TRBJ2-1; 7 bases are shared with TRBD2. The J call may be wrong; the DNA end is better matched by TRBJ2-7. The CDR3 has 15 residues. The germline V gene has CDR1 MNHEY and CDR2 SMNVEV (reference sequence). CDR3 in amino acids: CASYAGDPSYNEQYF. CDR3 DNA: TGTGCCAGCTATGCGGGGGACCCCTCCTACAATGAGCAGTACTTC.

This clonotype was detected a few times. The V and J genes are TRBV5-5 and TRBJ1-6, with 8 bases lining up with TRBD1. V gave up 1 base and J gave up 6 bases; unmatched junction bases: 3. This CDR3 is built from 15 residues. Germline loops: CDR1 SGHKS, CDR2 YYEKEE (reference sequence). CDR3 nucleotide sequence: TGTGCCAGCAGCTTGATCGGACAGGGTAATTCACCCCTCCACTTT. Amino acids: CASSLIGQGNSPLHF.

This clonotype was counted at least ten times. The chain is built from TRBV21-1 and TRBJ2-1; the table's D call, TRBD1, was not checked against the DNA. TRBV21-1 is tagged as a pseudogene. This CDR3 is 19 amino acids long. The CDR3 DNA is TGTGCCAGCAGCAAAGAGGGGGGATTACCAACTCAGAGTCAACTGGAGCAGTTCTTC. Translation gives CASSKEGGLPTQSQLEQFF.

The gene calls are TRBV2 and TRBJ2-1, with 15 bases fitting TRBD2. Germline V gives CDR1 SNHLY, CDR2 FYNNEI. The V gene end was trimmed by 7 bases and the J gene end by 0 bases; junction bases not matched to a gene: 4. The CDR3 spans 17 residues. The CDR3 nucleotides are TGTGCCAGCACCGGGACTAGCGGGGGGAGCTCCTACAATGAGCAGTTCTTC. Translating gives CASTGTSGGSSYNEQFF.

About this clonotype: It may be a read error: a sequence one base away is much more abundant. The chain joins TRBV12-3 or TRBV12-4 to TRBJ2-6, with TRBD1 as a possible D gene (5 bases). The CDR3 contains 14 residues. Written as DNA, the CDR3 is TGTGCCAGCAGTAGAAGGGCTGGGGCCGACGTCCTGACTTTC. Encoded protein: CASSRRAGADVLTF.

This clonotype was counted a few times. A much larger clone differs from this one at a single base, so this may be a read error. The chain couples TRBV25-1 to TRBJ2-5; TRBD1 matches at 11 bases. CDR3 length: 14 amino acids. Per the germline V gene, CDR1 is MGHDK and CDR2 is SYGVNS. CDR3 DNA sequence: TGTGCCCGCAGTGGGACAGGGGGAGTCAATGAGCAGTACTTC. This encodes CARSGTGGVNEQYF.

This clonotype was observed a handful of times. The chain joins TRBV20-1 to TRBJ1-5; D is unresolved. V was clipped by 1 base and J by 8 bases, with 12 bases between them. Germline V gene data show CDR1 as DFQATT and CDR2 as SNEGSKA (reference sequence). The CDR3 covers 13 residues. Here the CDR3 reads CSARGGGDKPQHF. CDR3 nucleotides: TGCAGTGCTAGAGGGGGTGGGGATAAGCCCCAGCATTTT.

The table lists this clonotype with a few counts. This rearrangement joins TRBV3-1 to TRBJ1-2; D perhaps matches TRBD1 (6 bases). V dropped 4 bases and J dropped 4 bases, with 13 bases sitting between them. CDR1 is LGHDT and CDR2 is YNNKEL in the germline V gene (reference sequence). CDR3 length: 14 amino acids. In DNA, the CDR3 is TGTGCCAGCAGCCCCTGGGGGGGCAGCTATGGCTACACCTTC. It codes for CASSPWGGSYGYTF.

In this sample, this clonotype turned up a few times. A single base separates this from a much larger clone, so it may be a read error. This rearrangement joins TRBV12-3 or TRBV12-4 to TRBJ2-1, with D possibly matching TRBD1 (7 bases). The J call could be wrong; TRBJ2-7 is a better fit for the DNA end. This CDR3 comprises 16 residues. In DNA form, the CDR3 reads TGTGCCAGCAGTCGCGGTCCAGGGGGGTCCTACAATGAGCAGTACTTC. Protein product: CASSRGPGGSYNEQYF.

The chain couples TRBV5-1 to TRBJ2-3, with D uncertain. The CDR3 runs to 15 residues. V lost 4 bases, J lost 0 bases, and 12 bases lay in between. Germline CDR1 SGHRS, CDR2 YFSETQ. The CDR3 nucleotides read TGCGCCAGCAGCCAAACACCTACAAGCACAGATACGCAGTATTTT. This gives the protein CASSQTPTSTDTQYF.

The sample holds a few counts of this clonotype. The junction departs from the called germline gene at one end, perhaps through a read error. The CDR3 DNA is TGCAGTGCTGGAGATTTCCAGGGGACCTCCGAGCAGTACTTC. It specifies CSAGDFQGTSEQYF. V is TRBV20-1 and J is TRBJ2-5, with D perhaps matching TRBD1 (6 bases). The closer fit of TRBJ2-7 to the DNA end suggests the J call may be wrong. The germline V gene encodes CDR1 DFQATT and CDR2 SNEGSKA (reference sequence). The CDR3 is made up of 14 amino acids.

This clonotype was counted only a few times. V usage is TRBV12-3 or TRBV12-4 and J usage is TRBJ1-4; D is unresolved. The CDR3 sequence is 14 residues long. The V end was cut by 6 bases, the J end by 0 bases, with 8 bases between. CDR3 in amino acids: CASSPSSTNEKLFF. The DNA for the CDR3 is TGTGCCAGCAGCCCCAGTTCAACTAATGAAAAACTGTTTTTT.

This clonotype has ten or more counts. This chain joins TRBV10-3 and TRBJ2-3, with a possible D match to TRBD1 (6 bases). Germline V CDR1 and CDR2: ENHRY, SYGVKD. The CDR3 is made up of 13 amino acids. Trimming removed 7 bases at V and 5 bases at J, with 13 bases between. CDR3 region: CAITRGELDTQYF. The CDR3 region has the DNA TGTGCCATCACCAGGGGCGAACTAGATACGCAGTATTTT.

The chain uses TRBV7-8 and TRBJ2-4; maybe TRBD1 (6 bases). The J call may be wrong; the DNA end is better matched by TRBJ2-7. The CDR3 consists of 12 residues. CDR1 and CDR2 (germline): SGHVS, FQNEAQ. In DNA form, the CDR3 reads TGTGCCAGCAGCCGGGACAAATACGAGCAGTACTTC. Translating gives CASSRDKYEQYF.

The J gene is TRBJ2-2, the V gene TRBV6-2 or TRBV6-3; no definite D call. The CDR3 sequence is 13 residues long. V was trimmed by 6 bases and J by 0 bases, leaving 5 bases between them. The germline V gene has CDR1 MNHEY and CDR2 SVGEGT. The CDR3 region is CASRPTNTGELFF. The CDR3 nucleotides are TGTGCCAGCAGGCCGACGAACACCGGGGAGCTGTTTTTT.

The genes are TRBV29-1 and TRBJ2-2, with TRBD1 matching 10 bases. With V trimmed by 6 bases and J by 2 bases, 6 bases remained unmatched. The CDR3 loop spans 15 amino acids. The germline V gene encodes CDR1 SQVTM and CDR2 ANQGSEA. The CDR3 bases are TGCAGCGTGGTGACAGGGGGCACTAACACCGGGGAGCTGTTTTTT. This gives the protein CSVVTGGTNTGELFF.

About this clonotype itself: A much larger clonotype is one base distant, so this may be a read error. J is TRBJ2-5 and V is TRBV28; 15 bases fit TRBD2. Germline-derived CDR1 and CDR2 are MDHEN and SYDVKM. Losses at the gene ends were 6 bases for V and 11 bases for J; bases not matched to a gene: 16. This CDR3 contains 17 residues. CDR3: CASRRPGTSGRYNEQYF. CDR3 bases: TGTGCCAGCAGGCGACCGGGGACTAGCGGGAGGTACAATGAGCAGTACTTC.

Ten or more counts support this clonotype. This rearrangement joins TRBV12-3 or TRBV12-4 to TRBJ2-3; no clear D. The V end lost 6 bases, the J end lost 4 bases, and 14 bases lay between the germline ends. This CDR3 comprises 14 residues. The CDR3 here is CASSLRSAPDTQYF. CDR3 in DNA: TGTGCCAGCAGCCTTCGGTCTGCTCCAGATACGCAGTATTTT.

At least ten counts were recorded for this clonotype. This rearrangement joins TRBV5-1 to TRBJ2-5; D perhaps matches TRBD2 (6 bases). The length of the CDR3 is 16 residues. V dropped 2 bases and J dropped 0 bases, with 14 bases sitting between them. Germline assignment: CDR1 SGHRS and CDR2 YFSETQ. CDR3 bases: TGCGCCAGCAGCTTTAGGACTACCGAAAACCAAGAGACCCAGTACTTC. Translated, it gives CASSFRTTENQETQYF.

This clonotype was detected ten times or more. The chain employs TRBV7-9 and TRBJ2-2, with no clear D. CDR3 length: 13 amino acids. Trimming shortened V by 4 bases and J by 6 bases, and 9 bases separated the two germline ends. Germline assignment: CDR1 SEHNR and CDR2 FQNEAQ (reference sequence). The DNA for the CDR3 is TGTGCCAGCAGCTCGACCGGCGCCGGGGAGCTGTTTTTT. The encoded protein is CASSSTGAGELFF.

The rearrangement joins TRBV20-1 to TRBJ2-4, with a weak D call TRBD1 (5 bases). The CDR3 loop spans 12 amino acids. Germline assignment: CDR1 DFQATT and CDR2 SNEGSKA (reference sequence). Trimming took off 3 bases at V and 9 bases at J, with 12 bases between the two ends. The CDR3 spells CSASGLGRIQYF. The CDR3 region has the DNA TGCAGTGCTAGCGGGCTGGGGCGCATTCAGTACTTC.

This clonotype was seen a handful of times. A much larger clone sits a single nucleotide away, making a read error possible. V gene TRBV12-3 or TRBV12-4 combines with J gene TRBJ2-7; D tentatively fits TRBD1 or TRBD2 (5 bases each). Trimming cost V 4 bases and J 7 bases, with 26 bases left between them. The length of the CDR3 is 17 residues. The CDR3 protein is CASSSNLGTVSYNEQYF. The DNA of the CDR3 is TGTGCCAGCAGTTCTAACCTCGGGACGGTCTCCTACAATGAGCAGTACTTC.

This clonotype was seen more than once but under ten times. V is TRBV7-2 and J is TRBJ1-6; possible D gene TRBD1, 6 bases. The CDR3 runs 14 residues. V was shortened by 1 base and J by 7 bases, with 8 bases between the two germline ends. CDR1 is SGHTA and CDR2 is FQGNSA in the germline V gene. CDR3 in amino acids: CASSLVQGNSPLHF. CDR3 DNA sequence: TGTGCCAGCAGCTTAGTTCAGGGGAATTCACCCCTCCACTTT.

This clonotype appeared many times. The chain combines TRBV3-1 with TRBJ2-7; D remains unclear. In germline, CDR1 is LGHDT, CDR2 YNNKEL (reference sequence). The CDR3 is made up of 14 amino acids. V was pared by 4 bases and J by 2 bases, with 12 bases between. CDR3 bases: TGTGCCAGCAGCCCTCTTCCATCAACCTACGAGCAGTACTTC. This codes for CASSPLPSTYEQYF.

The CDR3 sequence: CASSWTSGGGNTGELFF. The DNA of the CDR3 is TGCGCCAGCAGCTGGACTAGCGGGGGAGGCAACACCGGGGAGCTGTTTTTT. The chain links TRBV5-1 to TRBJ2-2; 13 bases are shared with TRBD2. This CDR3 has 17 amino acids. The germline V gene has CDR1 SGHRS and CDR2 YFSETQ. V shed 3 bases, J shed 2 bases, and the junction held 4 bases outside the gene matches.

CDR3 in DNA: TGTGCCTGGGCCGGGACGGTGAGCACTGAAGCTTTCTTT. Its translation: CAWAGTVSTEAFF. The chain uses TRBV30 and TRBJ1-1, with D possibly being TRBD1 (5 bases). The CDR3 is made up of 13 amino acids. The germline V gene encodes CDR1 GTSNPN and CDR2 SVGIG (reference sequence). The V end was cut by 5 bases, the J end by 4 bases, with 14 bases between.

This clonotype was observed many times. The chain employs TRBV7-8 and TRBJ2-4; weak D call: TRBD2 (7 bases). The CDR3 sequence is 15 residues long. Germline V CDR1 and CDR2: SGHVS, FQNEAQ. Deletions cut 5 bases from V and 10 bases from J, with 21 bases between. This CDR3 is CASSNPGGGGSIQYF. The CDR3, as DNA: TGTGCCAGCAGCAATCCCGGGGGCGGGGGTTCGATTCAGTACTTC.

The V gene is TRBV6-1, the J gene TRBJ1-5, with D perhaps matching TRBD1 (6 bases). Germline CDR1 and CDR2: MNHNS and SASEGT. This CDR3 spans 15 amino acids. V was cut by 3 bases and J by 5 bases, with 14 bases left in between. Here the CDR3 DNA reads TGTGCCAGCAGTGACGGGAACAGGGTATATCAGCCCCAGCATTTT. Residues: CASSDGNRVYQPQHF.